The rows below give T cell receptor beta chains drawn from one sample of a study of blood T cell repertoires in COVID-19. Using immunoSEQ multiplex PCR, the repertoire was profiled, and TCRdb retains in-frame clones only, with some absent. The repertoire includes approximately 100,000 clones, about 91% of them detected once, and 15% to 20% sits in the top ten. Sequencing was carried out using peripheral blood. These receptors were collected from a man aged 50 or older with acute or convalescent COVID-19. Each CDR3 is given without its conserved first and last residue. Size is stated for part of the rows, as once, few or many counts, or as a class when the clone is expanded.

size	V	CDR3
-	TRBV19	ASKEGRQNYGYT
-	TRBV6-2/TRBV6-3	ASSYVAGAYQPQH
-	TRBV5-1	ASSLGSGTSIYEQY
-	TRBV7-2	ASSFLDRAGEQY
few	TRBV6-6	ASSARGTGELF
-	TRBV7-9	ASSLGIQAYEQY
-	TRBV11-2	ASSMTGSFNEKLF
-	TRBV19	ASTTIETITEAF
-	TRBV5-5	ASSLIKGVSSPYEQY
once	TRBV2	ATRDRGRGETQY
-	TRBV4-2	ASSQGTGHNEQF
-	TRBV30	AWSVGTSTEAF
once	TRBV19	ASISGTGHTGELF
-	TRBV3-1/TRBV3-2	ASSQARQGQGANSPLH
-	TRBV6-5	ASKNTWRSYEQY
-	TRBV6-2/TRBV6-3	ASSWGLAGGTDTQY
-	TRBV18	ASSPPNRLAKETQY
medium-sized	TRBV6-2/TRBV6-3	ASSPTSGGYEQF
-	TRBV5-1	AREGTGELF
few	TRBV7-9	ASSLGASSYEQY
-	TRBV6-5	ASSYGAGVHTEAF
once	TRBV3-1/TRBV3-2	ASSHNPGLATEGEQY
-	TRBV2	ASSPGGARPQH
-	TRBV25-1	ASSEYDRGSYEQY
-	TRBV11-2	ASSTRSGGSYEQY
-	TRBV5-4	ASSRGQDRGNEQF
once	TRBV5-6	ASSLNSPSVNTIY
-	TRBV25-1	ASTTAEGYEQY
-	TRBV5-8	ASSTWTSGGLQY
-	TRBV7-9	ASSVREEKLF
-	TRBV2	ASSFNRRRRAGNQPQH
-	TRBV7-2	ASSYRGDQPQH
-	TRBV6-2/TRBV6-3	ASSKTLGQLYNEQF
-	TRBV11-1	ASSLDGTGGGQPQH
-	TRBV7-8	ASSPNRAGEQY
-	TRBV5-1	ASSAEGTGGQPQH
-	TRBV5-5	ASSLDSLSTDTQY